A selection of T cell receptor beta chains follows, all from one sample in a study of blood T cell repertoires in COVID-19. Only in-frame clones appear in the TCRdb table, and some are missing; sequencing was by immunoSEQ multiplex PCR. Here the sample spans over 350,000 clones, 90% to 95% being singletons. Sequencing was performed on PBMCs or T cells enriched from blood (not recorded which). The receptors stem from a woman in her forties who had been exposed to COVID-19. Both conserved end residues are part of each CDR3. The D gene is left open where the match is weak. Clone size appears in some rows only: once, few, many, or a class for an expanded clone.

D gene,J gene,V gene,clone size,CDR3 protein,CDR3 DNA
NA,TRBJ1-4,TRBV14,NA,CASSHPRGEEKLFF,TGTGCCAGCAGCCACCCACGGGGTGAAGAAAAACTGTTTTTT
TRBD2,TRBJ2-1,TRBV24-1,once,CATSDSVLAGANNEQFF,TGTGCCACCAGTGATTCCGTCCTAGCGGGAGCCAACAATGAGCAGTTCTTC
NA,TRBJ1-2,TRBV30,once,CAWSVTVGYGYTF,TGTGCCTGGAGTGTGACAGTGGGCTATGGCTACACCTTC
NA,TRBJ1-2,TRBV7-2,NA,CASSYQGEAGYTF,TGTGCCAGCAGCTATCAGGGTGAGGCGGGCTACACCTTC
NA,TRBJ2-2,TRBV21-1,few,CASSKRRGTGELFF,TGTGCCAGCAGCAAACGTCGGGGCACCGGGGAGCTGTTTTTT
NA,TRBJ2-1,TRBV7-2,once,CASSSLMGSMVYNEQFF,TGTGCCAGCAGCTCCCTGATGGGGAGTATGGTCTACAATGAGCAGTTCTTC
TRBD2,TRBJ2-3,TRBV5-6,NA,CASSAKGLAGGITDTQYF,TGTGCCAGCAGCGCTAAGGGACTAGCGGGGGGCATCACAGATACGCAGTATTTT
TRBD1,TRBJ1-5,TRBV12-5,NA,CASRTGTLLDQPQHF,TGTGCTAGCCGGACAGGGACTCTTTTGGATCAGCCCCAGCATTTT
NA,TRBJ1-5,TRBV5-1,once,CASRPDAGNQPQHF,TGCGCCAGCAGGCCTGACGCGGGCAATCAGCCCCAGCATTTT
NA,TRBJ1-4,TRBV4-3,NA,CASSQQGSLFNEKLFF,TGCGCCAGCAGCCAACAAGGGAGCCTTTTTAATGAAAAACTGTTTTTT
TRBD1,TRBJ1-1,TRBV9,NA,CASSEGTGFINTEAFF,TGTGCCAGCAGCGAGGGGACAGGATTTATAAACACTGAAGCTTTCTTT
NA,TRBJ2-1,TRBV30,NA,CASSHSGEANEQFF,TGTGCCTCTTCTCACTCCGGGGAGGCGAATGAGCAGTTCTTC
NA,TRBJ2-1,TRBV27,NA,CASSLSSGSNEQFF,TGTGCCAGCAGTTTATCCAGCGGGTCCAATGAGCAGTTCTTC
NA,TRBJ2-3,TRBV9,NA,CASAPQGDTQYF,TGTGCCAGCGCACCACAGGGAGATACGCAGTATTTT
NA,TRBJ1-1,TRBV11-2,NA,CASSLLVAFF,TGTGCCAGCAGCTTACTCGTAGCTTTCTTT
NA,TRBJ2-7,TRBV20-1,once,CSALTGYEQYF,TGCAGTGCTCTGACAGGTTACGAGCAGTACTTC
NA,TRBJ2-4,TRBV7-9,NA,CASSRGGTVNIQYF,TGTGCCAGCAGCCGAGGAGGGACTGTGAACATTCAGTACTTC
TRBD2,TRBJ2-3,TRBV29-1,NA,CSVGLAGVPDTQYF,TGCAGCGTTGGACTAGCGGGAGTCCCAGATACGCAGTATTTT
NA,TRBJ2-3,TRBV3-1/TRBV3-2,NA,CASSQGLGTGKNTDTQYF,TGTGCCAGCAGCCAGGGGCTGGGCACAGGGAAAAACACAGATACGCAGTATTTT
TRBD1,TRBJ1-1,TRBV28,NA,CASSFQGQGPMNTEAFF,TGTGCCAGCAGTTTCCAGGGACAGGGCCCAATGAACACTGAAGCTTTCTTT
TRBD2,TRBJ2-5,TRBV3-1/TRBV3-2,NA,CASSQGLAGLPQETQYF,TGTGCCAGCAGCCAGGGACTAGCGGGGCTGCCGCAAGAGACCCAGTACTTC
TRBD1,TRBJ1-2,TRBV9,NA,CASSGWDRNYGYTF,TGTGCCAGCAGCGGATGGGACAGGAACTATGGCTACACCTTC
NA,TRBJ1-6,TRBV7-4,NA,CASSLVRESLYNSPLHF,TGTGCCAGCAGCTTAGTTCGGGAGTCTTTATATAATTCACCCCTCCACTTT
NA,TRBJ2-1,TRBV3-1/TRBV3-2,NA,CASSHMRYNEQFF,TGTGCCAGCAGCCATATGAGGTACAATGAGCAGTTCTTC
NA,TRBJ1-5,TRBV30,once,CAWTDSMNQPQHF,TGTGCCTGGACCGACAGTATGAATCAGCCCCAGCATTTT
TRBD1,TRBJ2-7,TRBV7-2,NA,CASSSWTGYEQYF,TGTGCCAGCAGCTCCTGGACAGGGTATGAGCAGTACTTC
TRBD1,TRBJ1-2,TRBV28,NA,CASRPHTGGAVYGYTF,TGTGCCAGCAGACCTCACACAGGGGGCGCGGTCTATGGCTACACCTTC
TRBD2,TRBJ2-1,TRBV19,NA,CASSKKLAGGLKTSYNEQFF,TGTGCCAGTAGTAAGAAACTAGCGGGGGGCCTAAAAACCTCCTACAATGAGCAGTTCTTC
NA,TRBJ1-2,TRBV19,once,CASSPRSNYGYTF,TGTGCCAGTAGCCCCAGATCTAACTATGGCTACACCTTC
TRBD1,TRBJ1-5,TRBV10-1,NA,CASSGTGNQPQHF,TGCGCCAGCAGCGGGACAGGGAATCAGCCCCAGCATTTT
TRBD1,TRBJ2-3,TRBV7-3,NA,CASSLEGAGSDTQYF,TGTGCCAGCAGCCTAGAGGGGGCCGGGTCCGATACGCAGTATTTT
TRBD1,TRBJ1-2,TRBV19,NA,CASRTLGQGALDYGYTF,TGTGCCAGTAGGACGCTAGGACAGGGGGCGTTGGACTATGGCTACACCTTC
TRBD2,TRBJ2-1,TRBV2,NA,CASRPTSGGPTQYNEQFF,TGTGCCAGCAGGCCCACTAGCGGGGGGCCAACTCAATACAATGAGCAGTTCTTC
NA,TRBJ2-7,TRBV6-5,NA,CASRFRDATYEQYF,TGTGCCAGCAGATTCAGGGATGCAACCTACGAGCAGTACTTC
TRBD1,TRBJ1-6,TRBV12-5,NA,CASGLGDRDNSPLHF,TGTGCTAGTGGTTTAGGGGACAGGGATAATTCACCCCTCCACTTT
TRBD1,TRBJ1-1,TRBV18,NA,CASSPSGQTEAFF,TGTGCCAGCTCACCCTCGGGACAGACTGAAGCTTTCTTT
TRBD2,TRBJ2-2,TRBV11-1,NA,CASSLWSGSTGELFF,TGTGCCAGCAGCTTATGGAGCGGGAGCACCGGGGAGCTGTTTTTT
TRBD2,TRBJ2-5,TRBV6-6,NA,CASSPRRGGQETQYF,TGTGCCAGCAGCCCCCGGCGGGGGGGACAAGAGACCCAGTACTTC
NA,TRBJ1-4,TRBV19,once,CASSMNPGISEKLFF,TGTGCCAGTAGTATGAATCCGGGGATCAGTGAAAAACTGTTTTTT
NA,TRBJ2-2,TRBV7-9,once,CASSHESRGGTGELFF,TGTGCCAGCAGCCACGAGTCGCGTGGGGGGACCGGGGAGCTGTTTTTT
TRBD2,TRBJ2-3,TRBV7-2,NA,CASSFPSGSLPDTQYF,TGTGCCAGCAGCTTTCCTAGCGGGAGTCTCCCAGATACGCAGTATTTT
NA,TRBJ2-1,TRBV30,once,CAWSVLGGGGGNEQFF,TGTGCCTGGAGTGTACTGGGGGGTGGGGGAGGCAATGAGCAGTTCTTC
NA,TRBJ1-1,TRBV7-2,NA,CASSSGLRNTEAFF,TGTGCCAGCAGTTCGGGACTCAGGAACACTGAAGCTTTCTTT
NA,TRBJ2-1,TRBV6-4,NA,CASSERGFTSDNEQFF,TGTGCCAGCAGTGAAAGGGGATTCACGTCTGACAATGAGCAGTTCTTC
TRBD1,TRBJ1-2,TRBV5-1,NA,CASSIGQGGSYGYTF,TGCGCCAGCAGCATCGGACAGGGGGGATCCTATGGCTACACCTTC
TRBD1,TRBJ1-1,TRBV2,NA,CASITDRGRRTEAFF,TGTGCCAGCATCACCGACAGGGGGCGTCGGACTGAAGCTTTCTTT
TRBD1,TRBJ1-2,TRBV6-5,NA,CASSPTGNNYGYTF,TGTGCCAGCAGCCCGACAGGGAATAACTATGGCTACACCTTC
NA,TRBJ1-1,TRBV5-1,NA,CASSQGSNTEAFF,TGCGCCAGCAGCCAGGGGTCGAACACTGAAGCTTTCTTT
NA,TRBJ2-5,TRBV2,NA,CASFGRGLQETQYF,TGTGCCAGTTTCGGACGCGGACTTCAAGAGACCCAGTACTTC
TRBD2,TRBJ2-7,TRBV7-2,NA,CASSLVGGSGDSYEQYF,TGTGCCAGCAGCTTAGTTGGGGGTAGCGGGGACTCCTACGAGCAGTACTTC
TRBD1,TRBJ1-2,TRBV5-4,NA,CASSTGQGGGYTF,TGTGCCAGCTCTACTGGACAGGGAGGAGGCTACACCTTC
TRBD1,TRBJ2-2,TRBV9,NA,CASKRGTGNTGELFF,TGTGCCAGCAAACGGGGGACAGGAAACACCGGGGAGCTGTTTTTT
NA,TRBJ2-5,TRBV24-1,once,CATSVGPNQETQYF,TGTGCCACCAGTGTGGGCCCGAACCAAGAGACCCAGTACTTC
TRBD1,TRBJ2-2,TRBV27,NA,CATRQGANTGELFF,TGTGCCACTAGACAGGGGGCGAACACCGGGGAGCTGTTTTTT